The following is a TCR beta chain sequence with its context. The target antigen is unknown. Trimming shortened V by 1 base and J by 0 bases, and 7 bases separated the two germline ends. The CDR3 extends over 15 amino acids. Germline CDR1 is MNHNY and CDR2 is SVGAGI (reference sequence). This sample stems from a study of siplizumab effects on memory and regulatory T cells. The table came from immunoSEQ multiplex PCR; TCRdb's copy has only in-frame clones and leaves some out. Found here are over 100,000 clones, just under 95% of them singletons; the top ten hold around 0.16%. Study-wide results and limits: Naive T cells seemed more diverse than memory cells; they also seemed major alloresponse contributors. The suppressive capacity of proliferating Tregs from siplizumab cultures remained unconfirmed. Alloreactive sequences whose origin lay in unstimulated CD4+ memory cells were significantly reduced by siplizumab. Researchers could not give a naive or memory phenotype to roughly 75-97% of proliferating CD4+ or CD8+ clones.

Sequences were obtained from non-Treg CD4+ T cells sorted from blood. This receptor was identified in a human donor in good health. The rearrangement joins TRBV6-6 to TRBJ1-3, with unresolved D. This CDR3 reads CASSYLGNSGNTIYF. CDR3 sequence (DNA): TGTGCCAGCAGTTACTTGGGTAACTCTGGAAACACCATATATTTT.